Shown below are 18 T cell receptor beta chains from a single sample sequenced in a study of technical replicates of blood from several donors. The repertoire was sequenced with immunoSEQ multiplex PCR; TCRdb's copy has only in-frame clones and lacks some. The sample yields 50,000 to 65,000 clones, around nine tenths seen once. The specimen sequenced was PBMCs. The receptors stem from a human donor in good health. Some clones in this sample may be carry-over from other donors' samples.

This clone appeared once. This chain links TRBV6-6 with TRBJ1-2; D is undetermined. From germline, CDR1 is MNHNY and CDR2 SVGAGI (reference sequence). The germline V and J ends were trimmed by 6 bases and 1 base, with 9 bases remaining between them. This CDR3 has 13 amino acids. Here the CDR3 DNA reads TGTGCCAGCAGCTCCGTCTTTAACTATGGCTACACCTTC. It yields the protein CASSSVFNYGYTF.

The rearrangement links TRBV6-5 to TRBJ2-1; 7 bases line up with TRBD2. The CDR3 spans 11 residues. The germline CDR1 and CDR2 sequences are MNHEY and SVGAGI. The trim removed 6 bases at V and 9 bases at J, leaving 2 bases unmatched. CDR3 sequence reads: CASRGGVEQFF. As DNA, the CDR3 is TGTGCCAGCAGGGGGGGGGTTGAGCAGTTCTTC.

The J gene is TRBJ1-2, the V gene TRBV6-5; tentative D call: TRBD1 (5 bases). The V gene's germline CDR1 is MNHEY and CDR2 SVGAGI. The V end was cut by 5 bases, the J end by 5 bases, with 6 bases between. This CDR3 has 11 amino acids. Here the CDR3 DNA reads TGTGCCAGCAGTCAGGGATATGGCTACACCTTC. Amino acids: CASSQGYGYTF.

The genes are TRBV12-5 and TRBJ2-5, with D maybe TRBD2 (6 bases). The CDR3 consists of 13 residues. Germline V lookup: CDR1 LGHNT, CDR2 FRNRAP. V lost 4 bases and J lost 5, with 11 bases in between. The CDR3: CASGSGSVETQYF. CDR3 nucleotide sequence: TGTGCTAGTGGTTCCGGGAGTGTGGAGACCCAGTACTTC.

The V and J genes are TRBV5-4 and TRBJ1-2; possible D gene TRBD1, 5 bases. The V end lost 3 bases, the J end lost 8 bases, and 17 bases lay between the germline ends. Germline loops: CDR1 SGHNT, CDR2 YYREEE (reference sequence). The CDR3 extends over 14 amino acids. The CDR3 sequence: CASSWGGVGEGYTF. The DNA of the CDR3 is TGTGCCAGCAGCTGGGGGGGAGTGGGTGAAGGCTACACCTTC.

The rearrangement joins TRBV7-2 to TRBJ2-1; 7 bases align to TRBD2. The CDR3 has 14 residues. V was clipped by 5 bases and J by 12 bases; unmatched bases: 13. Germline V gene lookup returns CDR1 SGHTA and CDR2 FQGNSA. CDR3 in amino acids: CASSHVGAGVVQFF. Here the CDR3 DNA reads TGTGCCAGCAGCCACGTCGGCGCGGGGGTAGTGCAGTTCTTC.

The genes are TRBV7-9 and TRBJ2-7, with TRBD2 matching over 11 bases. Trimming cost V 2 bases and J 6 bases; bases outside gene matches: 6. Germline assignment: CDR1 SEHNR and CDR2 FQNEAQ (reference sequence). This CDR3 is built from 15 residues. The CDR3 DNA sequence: TGTGCCAGCAGCTTAATAGCGGGGGGGCGTATCGAGCAGTACTTC. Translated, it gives CASSLIAGGRIEQYF.

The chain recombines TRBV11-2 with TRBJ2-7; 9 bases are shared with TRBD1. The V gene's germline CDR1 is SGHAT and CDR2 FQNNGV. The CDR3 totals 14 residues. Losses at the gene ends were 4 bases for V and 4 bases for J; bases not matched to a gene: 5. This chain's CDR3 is CASSSLGTGYEQYF. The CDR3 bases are TGTGCCAGCAGCTCCCTCGGGACAGGGTACGAGCAGTACTTC.

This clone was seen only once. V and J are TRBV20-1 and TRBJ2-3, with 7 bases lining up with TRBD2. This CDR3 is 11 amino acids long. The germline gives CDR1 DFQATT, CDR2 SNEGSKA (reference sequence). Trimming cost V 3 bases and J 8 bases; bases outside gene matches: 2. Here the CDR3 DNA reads TGCAGTGCTAGCGGGGGGAGTACGCAGTATTTT. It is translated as CSASGGSTQYF.

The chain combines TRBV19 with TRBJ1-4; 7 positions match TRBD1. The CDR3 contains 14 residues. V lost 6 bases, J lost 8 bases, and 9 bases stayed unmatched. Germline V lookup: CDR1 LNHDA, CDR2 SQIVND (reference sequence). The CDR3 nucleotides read TGTGCCAGTAGACTAACAGGGGATGACGAAAAACTGTTTTTT. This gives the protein CASRLTGDDEKLFF. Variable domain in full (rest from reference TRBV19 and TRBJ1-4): DGGITQSPKYLFRKEGQNVTLSCEQNLNHDAMYWYRQDPGQGLRLIYYSQIVNDFQKGDIAEGYSVSREKKESFPLTVTSAQKNPTAFYLCASRLTGDDEKLFFGSGTQLSVL.

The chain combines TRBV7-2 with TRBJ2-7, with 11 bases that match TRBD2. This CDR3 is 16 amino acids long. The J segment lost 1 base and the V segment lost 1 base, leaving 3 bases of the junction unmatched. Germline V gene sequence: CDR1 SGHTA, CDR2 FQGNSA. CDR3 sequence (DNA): TGTGCCAGCAGCTTAGATGCTAGCGGGAGGTCCTACGAGCAGTACTTC. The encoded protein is CASSLDASGRSYEQYF.

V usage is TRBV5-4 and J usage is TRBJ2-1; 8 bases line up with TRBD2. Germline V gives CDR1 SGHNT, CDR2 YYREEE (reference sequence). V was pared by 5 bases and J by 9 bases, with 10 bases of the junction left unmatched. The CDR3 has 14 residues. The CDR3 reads CASSEKREYGEQFF. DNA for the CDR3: TGTGCCAGCAGTGAGAAGCGGGAGTACGGTGAGCAGTTCTTC.

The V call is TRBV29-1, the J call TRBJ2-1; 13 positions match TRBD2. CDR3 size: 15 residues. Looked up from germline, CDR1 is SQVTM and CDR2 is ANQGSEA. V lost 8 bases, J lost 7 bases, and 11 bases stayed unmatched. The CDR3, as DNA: TGCAGCACCCGGAGCGGACTAGCGGGAGTGAATGAGCAGTTCTTC. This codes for CSTRSGLAGVNEQFF.

CDR3 sequence: CASSLTGSNDEQYF. The CDR3 coding sequence is TGTGCCAGCAGCTTGACAGGGAGTAACGACGAGCAGTACTTC. The chain is built from TRBV7-6 and TRBJ2-7; 7 bases align to TRBD1. The CDR3 is made up of 14 amino acids. Per the germline V gene, CDR1 is SGHVS and CDR2 is FNYEAQ. J gave up 5 bases and V 3 bases, and 7 bases lay outside the gene matches.

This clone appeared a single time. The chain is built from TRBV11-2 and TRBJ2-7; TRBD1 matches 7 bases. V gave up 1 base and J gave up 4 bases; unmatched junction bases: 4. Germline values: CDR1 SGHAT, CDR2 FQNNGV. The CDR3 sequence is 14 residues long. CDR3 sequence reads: CASSLATGTYEQYF. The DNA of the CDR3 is TGTGCCAGCAGCTTAGCGACAGGGACGTACGAGCAGTACTTC.

The CDR3 sequence is CASSLFGQGVSEQYF. CDR3 sequence (DNA): TGTGCCAGCAGCTTATTTGGACAGGGCGTATCCGAGCAGTACTTC. The gene calls are TRBV7-2 and TRBJ2-7; TRBD1 agrees at 8 bases. The CDR3 is 15 residues long. Germline V lookup: CDR1 SGHTA, CDR2 FQGNSA. Trimming removed 2 bases from V and 6 bases from J; junction bases left unmatched: 9.

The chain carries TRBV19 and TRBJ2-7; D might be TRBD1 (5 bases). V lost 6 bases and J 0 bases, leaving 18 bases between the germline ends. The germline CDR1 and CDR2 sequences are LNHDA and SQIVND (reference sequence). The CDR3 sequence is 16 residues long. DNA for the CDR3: TGTGCCAGTAGCTCCCCTCGGCAGGGTGGCTCCTACGAGCAGTACTTC. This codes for CASSSPRQGGSYEQYF.

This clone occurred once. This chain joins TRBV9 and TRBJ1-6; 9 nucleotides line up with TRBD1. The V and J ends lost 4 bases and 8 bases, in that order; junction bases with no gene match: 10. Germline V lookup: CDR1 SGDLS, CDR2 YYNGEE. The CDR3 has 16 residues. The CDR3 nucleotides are TGTGCCAGCAGCACAAAACAGGGGGCCTCCGATTCACCCCTCCACTTT. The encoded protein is CASSTKQGASDSPLHF.